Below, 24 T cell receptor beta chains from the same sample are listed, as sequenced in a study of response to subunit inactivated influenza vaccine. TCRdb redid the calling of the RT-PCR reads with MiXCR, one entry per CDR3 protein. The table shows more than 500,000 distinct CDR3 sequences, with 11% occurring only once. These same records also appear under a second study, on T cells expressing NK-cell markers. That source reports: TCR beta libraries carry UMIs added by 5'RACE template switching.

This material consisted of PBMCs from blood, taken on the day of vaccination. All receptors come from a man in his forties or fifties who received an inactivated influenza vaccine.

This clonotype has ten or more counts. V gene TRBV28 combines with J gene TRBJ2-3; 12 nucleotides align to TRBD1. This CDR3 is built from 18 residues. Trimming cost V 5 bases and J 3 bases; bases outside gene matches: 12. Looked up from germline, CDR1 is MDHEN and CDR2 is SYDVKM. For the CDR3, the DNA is TGTGCCAGCAGTAAAAGGTTGGGACAGGGGGCCTCAACAGATACGCAGTATTTT. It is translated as CASSKRLGQGASTDTQYF.

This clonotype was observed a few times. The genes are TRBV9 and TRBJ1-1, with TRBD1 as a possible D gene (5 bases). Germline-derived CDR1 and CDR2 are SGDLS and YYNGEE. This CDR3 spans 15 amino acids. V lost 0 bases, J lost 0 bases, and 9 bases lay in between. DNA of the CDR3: TGTGCCAGCAGCGTAGGGGGGATCATGAACACTGAAGCTTTCTTT. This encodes CASSVGGIMNTEAFF. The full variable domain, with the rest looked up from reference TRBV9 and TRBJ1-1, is DSGVTQTPKHLITATGQRVTLRCSPRSGDLSVYWYQQSLDQGLQFLIQYYNGEERAKGNILERFSAQQFPDLHSELNLSSLELGDSALYFCASSVGGIMNTEAFFGQGTRLTVV.

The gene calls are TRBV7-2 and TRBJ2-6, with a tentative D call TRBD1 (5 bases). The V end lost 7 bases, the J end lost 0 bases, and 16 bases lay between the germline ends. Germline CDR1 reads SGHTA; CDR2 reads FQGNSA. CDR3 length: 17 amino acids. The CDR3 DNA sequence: TGTGCCAGCACCGTTACAGGTTTTAGCTCTGGGGCCAACGTCCTGACTTTC. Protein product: CASTVTGFSSGANVLTF.

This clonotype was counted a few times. CDR3 residues: CASSLGRTETQYF. Here the CDR3 DNA reads TGTGCCAGCAGTTTGGGCAGGACAGAGACCCAGTACTTC. The chain employs TRBV12-3 or TRBV12-4 and TRBJ2-5, with D hard to call. V shed 3 bases and J shed 4 bases, with 9 bases lying between them. CDR3 length: 13 amino acids.

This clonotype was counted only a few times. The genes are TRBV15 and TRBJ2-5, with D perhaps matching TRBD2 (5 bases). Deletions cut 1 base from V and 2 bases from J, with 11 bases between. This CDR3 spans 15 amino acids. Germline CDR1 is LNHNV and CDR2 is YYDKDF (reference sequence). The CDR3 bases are TGTGCCACCAGCAGAGGGGGAGACTATCAAGAGACCCAGTACTTC. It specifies CATSRGGDYQETQYF.

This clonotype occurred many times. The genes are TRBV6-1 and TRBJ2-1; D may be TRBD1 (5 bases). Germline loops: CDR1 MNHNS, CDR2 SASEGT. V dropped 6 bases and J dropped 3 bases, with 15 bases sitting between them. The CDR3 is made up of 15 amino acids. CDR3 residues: CASSPPGFIYNEQFF. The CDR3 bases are TGTGCCAGCAGCCCCCCAGGGTTTATCTACAATGAGCAGTTCTTC.

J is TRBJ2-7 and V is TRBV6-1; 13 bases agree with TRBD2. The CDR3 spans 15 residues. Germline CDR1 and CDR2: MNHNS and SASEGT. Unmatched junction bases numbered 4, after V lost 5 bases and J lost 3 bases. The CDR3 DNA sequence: TGTGCCAGCAGTAAACTAGCGGGAGGGAACTACGAGCAGTACTTC. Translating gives CASSKLAGGNYEQYF.

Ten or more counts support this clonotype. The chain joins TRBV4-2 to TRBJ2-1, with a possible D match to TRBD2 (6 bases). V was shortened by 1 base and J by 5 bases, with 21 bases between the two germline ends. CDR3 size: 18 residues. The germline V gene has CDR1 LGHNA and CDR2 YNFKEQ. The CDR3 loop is CASSQGIWSTRTNNEQFF. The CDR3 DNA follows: TGTGCCAGCAGCCAAGGAATTTGGTCGACTAGGACAAACAATGAGCAGTTCTTC.

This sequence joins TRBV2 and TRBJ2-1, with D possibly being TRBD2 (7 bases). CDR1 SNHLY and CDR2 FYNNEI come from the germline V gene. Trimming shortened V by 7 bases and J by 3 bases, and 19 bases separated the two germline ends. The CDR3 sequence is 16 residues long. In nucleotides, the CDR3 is TGTGCCAGCACTCACGCGTCGGGGGGCTTCTACAATGAGCAGTTCTTC. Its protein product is CASTHASGGFYNEQFF.

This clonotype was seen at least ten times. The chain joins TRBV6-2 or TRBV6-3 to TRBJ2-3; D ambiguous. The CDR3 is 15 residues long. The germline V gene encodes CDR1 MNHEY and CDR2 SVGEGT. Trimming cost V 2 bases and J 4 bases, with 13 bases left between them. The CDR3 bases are TGTGCCAGCAGTTACCTGGGCCTCTCGGCAGATACGCAGTATTTT. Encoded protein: CASSYLGLSADTQYF.

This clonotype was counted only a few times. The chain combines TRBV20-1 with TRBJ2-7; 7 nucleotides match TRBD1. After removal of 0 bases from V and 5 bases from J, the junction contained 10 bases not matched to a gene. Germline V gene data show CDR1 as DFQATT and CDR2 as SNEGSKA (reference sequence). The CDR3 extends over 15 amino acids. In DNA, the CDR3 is TGCAGTGCTAGAGACATGGGACAGCTTAGCGACGAGCAGTACTTC. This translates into CSARDMGQLSDEQYF.

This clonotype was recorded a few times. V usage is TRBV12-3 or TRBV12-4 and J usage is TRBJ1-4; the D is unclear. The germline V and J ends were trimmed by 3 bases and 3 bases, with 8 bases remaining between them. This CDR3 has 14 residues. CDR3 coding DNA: TGTGCCAGCAGTTTCGGGCAATCTAATGAAAAACTGTTTTTT. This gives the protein CASSFGQSNEKLFF.

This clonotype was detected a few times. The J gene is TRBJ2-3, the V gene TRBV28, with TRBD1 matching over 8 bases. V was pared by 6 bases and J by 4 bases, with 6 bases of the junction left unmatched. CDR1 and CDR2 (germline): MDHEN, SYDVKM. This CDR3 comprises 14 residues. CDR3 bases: TGTGCCAGCAGGACCGACAGGGGCGCAGATACGCAGTATTTT. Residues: CASRTDRGADTQYF. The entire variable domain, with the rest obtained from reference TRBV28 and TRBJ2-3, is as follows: DVKVTQSSRYLVKRTGEKVFLECVQDMDHENMFWYRQDPGLGLRLIYFSYDVKMKEKGDIPEGYSVSREKKERFSLILESASTNQTSMYLCASRTDRGADTQYFGPGTRLTVL.

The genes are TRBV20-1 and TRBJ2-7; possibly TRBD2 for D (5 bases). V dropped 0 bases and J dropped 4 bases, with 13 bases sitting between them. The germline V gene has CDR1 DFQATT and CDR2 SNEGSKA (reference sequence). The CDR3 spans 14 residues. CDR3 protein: CSARDRGYSYEQYF. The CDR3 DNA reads TGCAGTGCTAGAGATCGAGGGTACTCTTACGAGCAGTACTTC.

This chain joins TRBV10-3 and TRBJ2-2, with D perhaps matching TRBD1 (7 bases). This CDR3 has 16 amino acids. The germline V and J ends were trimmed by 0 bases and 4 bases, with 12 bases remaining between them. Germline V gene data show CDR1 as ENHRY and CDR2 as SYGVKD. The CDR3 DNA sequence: TGTGCCATCAGTGAGTCGGCAGGGGGGCTCACCGGGGAGCTGTTTTTT. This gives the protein CAISESAGGLTGELFF.

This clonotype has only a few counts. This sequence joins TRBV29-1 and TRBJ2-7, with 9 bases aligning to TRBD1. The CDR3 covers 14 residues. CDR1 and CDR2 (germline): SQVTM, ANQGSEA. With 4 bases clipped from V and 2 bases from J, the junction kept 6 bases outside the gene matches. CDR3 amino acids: CSVAGRQGAYEQYF. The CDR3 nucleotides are TGCAGCGTTGCAGGCCGACAGGGGGCCTACGAGCAGTACTTC.

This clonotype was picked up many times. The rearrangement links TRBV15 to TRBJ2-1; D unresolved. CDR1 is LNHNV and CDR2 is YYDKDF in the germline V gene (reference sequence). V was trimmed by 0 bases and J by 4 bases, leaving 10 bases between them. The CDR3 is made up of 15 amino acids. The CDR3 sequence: CATSRDRAVYNEQFF. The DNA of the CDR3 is TGTGCCACCAGCAGAGATCGGGCGGTATACAATGAGCAGTTCTTC. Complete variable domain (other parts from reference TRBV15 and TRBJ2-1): DAMVIQNPRYQVTQFGKPVTLSCSQTLNHNVMYWYQQKSSQAPKLLFHYYDKDFNNEADTPDNFQSRRPNTSFCFLDIRSPGLGDTAMYLCATSRDRAVYNEQFFGPGTRLTVL.

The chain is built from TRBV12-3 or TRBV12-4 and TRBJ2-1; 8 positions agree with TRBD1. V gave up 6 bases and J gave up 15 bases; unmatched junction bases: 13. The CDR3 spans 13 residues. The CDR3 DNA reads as TGTGCCAGCAGCCGTTATGGACAGGGCGGAGGGTTCTTC. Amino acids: CASSRYGQGGGFF.

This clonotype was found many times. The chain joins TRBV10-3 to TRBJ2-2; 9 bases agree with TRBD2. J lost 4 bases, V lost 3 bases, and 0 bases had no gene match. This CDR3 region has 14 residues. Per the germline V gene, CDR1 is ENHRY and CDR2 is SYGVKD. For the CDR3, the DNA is TGTGCCATCAGTGAACTAGCGGGCACCGGGGAGCTGTTTTTT. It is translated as CAISELAGTGELFF.

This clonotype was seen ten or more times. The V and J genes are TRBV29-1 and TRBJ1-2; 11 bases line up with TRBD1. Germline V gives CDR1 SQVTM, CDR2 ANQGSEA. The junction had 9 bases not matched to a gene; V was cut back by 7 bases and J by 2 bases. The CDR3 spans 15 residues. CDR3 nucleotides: TGCAGCGCTCAGGACAGGGGGCTAAGAAACTATGGCTACACCTTC. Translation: CSAQDRGLRNYGYTF.

CDR3 in amino acids: CSAQAVALNTGELFF. CDR3 sequence (DNA): TGCAGTGCCCAGGCGGTCGCCCTCAACACCGGGGAGCTGTTTTTT. The chain recombines TRBV20-1 with TRBJ2-2; D gene ambiguous. V lost 6 bases, J lost 2 bases, and 16 bases lay in between. Looked up from germline, CDR1 is DFQATT and CDR2 is SNEGSKA (reference sequence). The CDR3 spans 15 residues.

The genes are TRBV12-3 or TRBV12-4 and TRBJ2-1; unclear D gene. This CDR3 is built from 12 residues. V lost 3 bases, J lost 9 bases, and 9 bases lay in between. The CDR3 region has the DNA TGTGCCAGCAGTTTGTTAGTGATTGAGCAGTTCTTC. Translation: CASSLLVIEQFF.

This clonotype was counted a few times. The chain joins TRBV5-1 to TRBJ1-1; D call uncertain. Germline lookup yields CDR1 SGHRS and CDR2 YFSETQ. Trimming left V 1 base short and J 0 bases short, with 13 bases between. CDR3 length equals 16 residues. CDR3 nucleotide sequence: TGCGCCAGCAGCTTGAGGCCAACGGCGATGAACACTGAAGCTTTCTTT. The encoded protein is CASSLRPTAMNTEAFF.

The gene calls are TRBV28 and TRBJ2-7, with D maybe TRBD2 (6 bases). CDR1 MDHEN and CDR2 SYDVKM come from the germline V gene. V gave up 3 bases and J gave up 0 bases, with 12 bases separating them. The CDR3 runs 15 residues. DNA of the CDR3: TGTGCCAGCAGTTTGTGGGACTTAAGCTCCTACGAGCAGTACTTC. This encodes CASSLWDLSSYEQYF.